These 32 T cell receptor beta chains came from one sample sequenced in a study of T cell repertoires in cytomegalovirus infection (dated by TCRdb to the late 2010s). The sample's treatment or condition label, in plain terms: in vitro stimulation with specific CMV peptide epitopes to enrich CMV-specific T cells. TCRdb shows the sequencer as Illumina HiSeq 1500. TCRdb handled the public reads itself, with Q25 trimming in fastp and clone calling in MiXCR, and kept productive beta chains. Every entry covers one CDR3 protein and lists the most common genes and DNA from its rows. For this sample the table gives 600,000 to 700,000 distinct CDR3 sequences, of which around 35% were detected only once. The ten most abundant clones make up 15% to 20% of the sample. Their antigens are not known. The specimen comprised cultured PBMCs, sampled from culture after CMV antigen stimulation. These receptors all come from a human donor in good health (CMV status not recorded). Some clones in this sample may be carry-over from other donors' samples.

This clonotype was found a few times. The chain uses TRBV7-8 and TRBJ1-1; 7 bases are shared with TRBD1. Trimming at V came to 5 bases and at J to 0 bases, leaving 12 bases not matched to a gene. There are 17 residues in the CDR3. Per the germline V gene, CDR1 is SGHVS and CDR2 is FQNEAQ. The CDR3 DNA reads TGTGCCAGCAGCCTTACCGTGGGGGGACAGATGAACACTGAAGCTTTCTTT. Its translation: CASSLTVGGQMNTEAFF. Using reference TRBV7-8 and TRBJ1-1 for the parts outside the CDR3, the full variable domain is GAGVSQSPRYKVAKRGQDVALRCDPISGHVSLFWYQQALGQGPEFLTYFQNEAQLDKSGLPSDRFFAERPEGSVSTLKIQRTQQEDSAVYLCASSLTVGGQMNTEAFFGQGTRLTVV.

This clonotype came up many times. This sequence joins TRBV7-2 and TRBJ2-3; 13 bases fit TRBD2. The germline gives CDR1 SGHTA, CDR2 FQGNSA. The CDR3 covers 16 residues. V lost 4 bases to trimming and J lost 3 bases; unmatched junction nucleotides: 4. The DNA for the CDR3 is TGTGCCAGCAGCTCGGCGGGACTAGCGGGGACAGATACGCAGTATTTT. Residues: CASSSAGLAGTDTQYF. The whole variable domain, remainder taken from reference TRBV7-2 and TRBJ2-3, is GAGVSQSPSNKVTEKGKDVELRCDPISGHTALYWYRQSLGQGLEFLIYFQGNSAPDKSGLPSDRFSAERTGGSVSTLTIQRTQQEDSAVYLCASSSAGLAGTDTQYFGPGTRLTVL.

This clonotype occurred many times. CDR3 sequence (DNA): TGTGCCAGCAGTCCCGGGACTCAGACCTACGAGCAGTACTTC. It yields the protein CASSPGTQTYEQYF. The V call is TRBV7-2, the J call TRBJ2-7; D might be TRBD2 (6 bases). CDR3 length equals 14 residues. V was trimmed by 6 bases and J by 2 bases, leaving 14 bases between them. Per the germline V gene, CDR1 is SGHTA and CDR2 is FQGNSA. The full variable domain, with the rest looked up from reference TRBV7-2 and TRBJ2-7, is GAGVSQSPSNKVTEKGKDVELRCDPISGHTALYWYRQSLGQGLEFLIYFQGNSAPDKSGLPSDRFSAERTGGSVSTLTIQRTQQEDSAVYLCASSPGTQTYEQYFGPGTRLTVT.

The chain carries TRBV29-1 and TRBJ1-2; 10 bases agree with TRBD1. Germline CDR1 is SQVTM and CDR2 is ANQGSEA. With 4 bases clipped from V and 2 bases from J, the junction kept 7 bases outside the gene matches. The CDR3 runs to 15 residues. CDR3 sequence reads: CSVVGQGLKNYGYTF. In DNA form, the CDR3 reads TGCAGCGTTGTGGGACAGGGGTTGAAGAACTATGGCTACACCTTC. Based on the CDR3 plus reference TRBV29-1 and TRBJ1-2, the full variable domain is SAVISQKPSRDICQRGTSLTIQCQVDSQVTMMFWYRQQPGQSLTLIATANQGSEATYESGFVIDKFPISRPNLTFSTLTVSNMSPEDSSIYLCSVVGQGLKNYGYTFGSGTRLTVV.

The CDR3 DNA reads TGTGCCAGTAGTAACACCTTGACAGGCCCTAGCACAGATACGCAGTATTTT. It specifies CASSNTLTGPSTDTQYF. The rearrangement joins TRBV19 to TRBJ2-3, with D perhaps matching TRBD1 (6 bases). V lost 4 bases to trimming and J lost 0 bases, with 17 bases between them. This CDR3 has 17 residues. The germline V gene encodes CDR1 LNHDA and CDR2 SQIVND (reference sequence).

This clonotype was seen more than once but under ten times. This chain links TRBV7-2 with TRBJ2-7; 7 bases are a match to TRBD1. This CDR3 has 14 residues. CDR1 and CDR2 from the germline V gene are SGHTA and FQGNSA. V gave up 5 bases and J gave up 7 bases; unmatched junction bases: 11. The chain's CDR3 is CASSTRQGLREQYF. The CDR3 region has the DNA TGTGCCAGCAGCACCAGACAGGGTCTGCGAGAGCAGTACTTC.

The rearrangement joins TRBV24-1 to TRBJ2-3; no clear D. In germline, CDR1 is KGHDR, CDR2 SFDVKD. This CDR3 region has 14 residues. Trimming left V 4 bases short and J 0 bases short, with 7 bases between. The CDR3 region has the DNA TGTGCCACCAGTGACCGAACCAGCACAGATACGCAGTATTTT. The encoded protein is CATSDRTSTDTQYF.

The chain employs TRBV2 and TRBJ1-4; D gene unclear. The CDR3 spans 16 residues. Trimming left V 1 base short and J 0 bases short, with 9 bases between. The V gene's germline CDR1 is SNHLY and CDR2 FYNNEI. The CDR3 DNA reads TGTGCCAGCAGTGAAGGTTTGGATACAACTAATGAAAAACTGTTTTTT. It is translated as CASSEGLDTTNEKLFF.

The gene calls are TRBV6-5 and TRBJ2-5; TRBD2 matches 8 bases. Germline V gene data show CDR1 as MNHEY and CDR2 as SVGAGI. Trimming removed 6 bases from V and 2 bases from J; junction bases left unmatched: 8. This CDR3 spans 15 amino acids. The CDR3 is CASRTSSGSQETQYF. CDR3 nucleotide sequence: TGTGCCAGCAGAACCTCTAGCGGGTCGCAAGAGACCCAGTACTTC.

The chain links TRBV19 to TRBJ2-2; 8 nucleotides match TRBD2. There are 16 residues in the CDR3. V shed 5 bases, J shed 4 bases, and the junction held 9 bases outside the gene matches. The germline V gene encodes CDR1 LNHDA and CDR2 SQIVND (reference sequence). CDR3 sequence: CASSDSEREGTGELFF. Here the CDR3 DNA reads TGTGCCAGTAGTGACTCTGAACGGGAGGGCACCGGGGAGCTGTTTTTT.

V usage is TRBV18 and J usage is TRBJ1-6; D unresolved. The CDR3 totals 14 residues. Germline V lookup: CDR1 KGHSH, CDR2 LQKENI. The V gene lost 3 bases and the J gene lost 9 bases, with 12 bases spanning the gap. CDR3: CASSPGIVGSPLHF. CDR3 sequence (DNA): TGTGCCAGCTCACCGGGTATAGTAGGTTCACCCCTCCACTTT.

This clonotype occurred a few times. This chain connects TRBV12-3 or TRBV12-4 to TRBJ2-1; 10 nucleotides agree with TRBD2. This CDR3 comprises 16 residues. The V and J ends lost 5 bases and 4 bases, in that order; junction bases with no gene match: 8. CDR3 DNA: TGTGCCAGCAGTCCCGTAGCGGGGGGTCAATACAATGAGCAGTTCTTC. Protein sequence: CASSPVAGGQYNEQFF.

This rearrangement joins TRBV12-3 or TRBV12-4 to TRBJ1-2, with no clear D. This CDR3 has 13 amino acids. Trimming removed 3 bases at V and 6 bases at J, with 11 bases between. CDR3 region: CASSFRYRDGYTF. CDR3 coding DNA: TGTGCCAGCAGTTTCCGGTACAGAGATGGCTACACCTTC.

V is TRBV4-3 and J is TRBJ1-2; no clear D gene. V was pared by 1 base and J by 8 bases, with 11 bases between. The CDR3 loop spans 13 amino acids. Germline values: CDR1 LGHNA, CDR2 YSLEER. For the CDR3, the DNA is TGCGCCAGCAGCCAAGTACGCGGGGTCGGCTACACCTTC. It encodes CASSQVRGVGYTF.

This clonotype has at least ten counts. This chain uses TRBV7-2 with TRBJ2-2, with no clear D. The V and J ends lost 2 bases and 4 bases respectively, with 14 bases between them. The CDR3 totals 16 residues. Per the germline V gene, CDR1 is SGHTA and CDR2 is FQGNSA. The CDR3 nucleotides read TGTGCCAGCAGCTTATTTAGCCCCATCTCCACCGGGGAGCTGTTTTTT. Its protein product is CASSLFSPISTGELFF.

The J gene is TRBJ1-4, the V gene TRBV4-1; no firm D call. The CDR3 consists of 16 residues. V was cut by 4 bases and J by 8 bases, with 20 bases left in between. CDR1 and CDR2 from the germline V gene are MGHRA and YSYEKL. CDR3 region: CASSLDGRGLNEKLFF. CDR3 nucleotides: TGCGCCAGCAGCCTTGACGGGAGAGGGCTGAACGAAAAACTGTTTTTT.

This clonotype was found many times. The chain has TRBV12-3 or TRBV12-4 and TRBJ2-5, with 9 bases matching TRBD1. V lost 7 bases to trimming and J lost 7 bases; unmatched junction nucleotides: 10. The CDR3 covers 14 residues. The CDR3 sequence: CASTLTGGKWTQYF. The CDR3 region has the DNA TGTGCCAGCACCCTGACAGGGGGAAAATGGACCCAGTACTTC.

The CDR3 nucleotides read TGTGCCAGCGGGGGGGACCAACCTAATGAAAAACTGTTTTTT. Residues: CASGGDQPNEKLFF. This rearrangement joins TRBV7-9 to TRBJ1-4, with D possibly being TRBD1 (5 bases). V dropped 8 bases and J dropped 3 bases, with 13 bases sitting between them. The CDR3 sequence is 14 residues long. Germline V gene lookup returns CDR1 SEHNR and CDR2 FQNEAQ (reference sequence).

The table lists this clonotype with many counts. The CDR3 nucleotides are TGTGCCAGCAGACACACCAGGGGCCCTAGCACAGATACGCAGTATTTT. Amino acids: CASRHTRGPSTDTQYF. The J gene is TRBJ2-3, the V gene TRBV7-9; TRBD1 might be the D (6 bases). The CDR3 runs to 16 residues. V gave up 6 bases and J gave up 0 bases, with 16 bases separating them. CDR1 is SEHNR, CDR2 FQNEAQ, per germline (reference sequence).

The chain carries TRBV19 and TRBJ2-7; TRBD1 matches 9 bases. Germline V lookup: CDR1 LNHDA, CDR2 SQIVND (reference sequence). The V segment lost 2 bases and the J segment 0 bases; nucleotides outside the gene matches: 8. This CDR3 has 17 amino acids. The CDR3 nucleotides are TGTGCCAGTAGTATAAGGGAGAGGGACAGGGTCTCCTACGAGCAGTACTTC. Protein sequence: CASSIRERDRVSYEQYF.

In this sample, this clonotype turned up a few times. The rearrangement joins TRBV7-2 to TRBJ2-1, with 8 bases fitting TRBD2. Germline loops: CDR1 SGHTA, CDR2 FQGNSA. The length of the CDR3 is 17 residues. V lost 5 bases and J lost 4; bases outside the gene matches: 13. This CDR3 is CASSAEGVAGTYNEQFF. CDR3 coding DNA: TGTGCCAGCAGCGCAGAGGGGGTAGCGGGAACTTACAATGAGCAGTTCTTC.

This clonotype has a handful of counts. V and J are TRBV6-2 or TRBV6-3 and TRBJ1-5, with D possibly TRBD1 on 5 matching bases. The germline V gene has CDR1 MNHEY and CDR2 SVGEGT. The V end was cut by 2 bases, the J end by 8 bases, with 7 bases between. There are 12 residues in the CDR3. The CDR3 reads CASSYRGKPQHF. For the CDR3, the DNA is TGTGCCAGCAGTTACCGGGGGAAGCCCCAGCATTTT.

V is TRBV6-5 and J is TRBJ1-2; possibly TRBD1 for D (5 bases). Trimming shortened V by 2 bases and J by 4 bases, and 14 bases separated the two germline ends. The CDR3 runs to 15 residues. Germline CDR1 reads MNHEY; CDR2 reads SVGAGI. CDR3 coding DNA: TGTGCCAGCAGTTACCTGTCGGGACTGAGCTATGGCTACACCTTC. Translation: CASSYLSGLSYGYTF.

This chain connects TRBV19 to TRBJ2-2, with D possibly matching TRBD2 (5 bases). CDR1 LNHDA and CDR2 SQIVND come from the germline V gene (reference sequence). The CDR3 is 14 residues long. V gave up 4 bases and J gave up 2 bases, with 8 bases separating them. The CDR3 bases are TGTGCCAGTAGTACCGGGATAAACACCGGGGAGCTGTTTTTT. This codes for CASSTGINTGELFF.

The chain joins TRBV20-1 to TRBJ1-3; TRBD1 aligns across 11 bases. Germline trimming cut 6 bases from V and 7 bases from J; bases unmatched to any gene: 5. CDR3 length: 13 residues. Germline values: CDR1 DFQATT, CDR2 SNEGSKA (reference sequence). CDR3 coding DNA: TGCAGTGCCCGGGACAGGGGGACGAACACCATATATTTT. It specifies CSARDRGTNTIYF.

The chain uses TRBV12-3 or TRBV12-4 and TRBJ2-5; TRBD2 might be the D (6 bases). V was trimmed by 2 bases and J by 7 bases, leaving 8 bases between them. This CDR3 is 12 amino acids long. CDR3: CASSLSGRTQYF. In nucleotides, the CDR3 is TGTGCCAGCAGTTTATCCGGGAGGACCCAGTACTTC.

This chain uses TRBV6-6 with TRBJ2-1; no firm D call. V was clipped by 6 bases and J by 5 bases, with 14 bases between them. The germline V gene has CDR1 MNHNY and CDR2 SVGAGI (reference sequence). This CDR3 contains 14 residues. CDR3 nucleotides: TGTGCCAGCAGAAGACAAGCTTACAACAATGAGCAGTTCTTC. Translating it yields CASRRQAYNNEQFF.

Ten or more counts support this clonotype. The V call is TRBV7-2, the J call TRBJ2-4; D perhaps matches TRBD2 (5 bases). The CDR3 runs 19 residues. The V gene lost 5 bases and the J gene lost 1 base, with 24 bases spanning the gap. CDR1 is SGHTA and CDR2 is FQGNSA in the germline V gene. CDR3 coding DNA: TGTGCCAGCAGCCTAATGGGCTGGACTCCGGGTGGGGCCAAAAACATTCAGTACTTC. Amino acids: CASSLMGWTPGGAKNIQYF.

This chain connects TRBV10-2 to TRBJ2-2, with a possible D match to TRBD2 (6 bases). The CDR3 runs to 15 residues. Germline assignment: CDR1 WSHSY and CDR2 SAAADI. The V gene lost 2 bases and the J gene lost 3 bases, with 10 bases spanning the gap. The CDR3 loop reads CASSEAGRYTGELFF. CDR3 sequence (DNA): TGCGCCAGCAGTGAGGCGGGGCGGTACACCGGGGAGCTGTTTTTT.

The V and J genes are TRBV10-3 and TRBJ2-1; D is unclear. In germline, CDR1 is ENHRY, CDR2 SYGVKD. The CDR3 has 12 residues. Trimming left V 2 bases short and J 14 bases short, with 13 bases between. The CDR3 nucleotides read TGTGCCATCAGTGAGAAGAATAACGGAAAGTTCTTC. Protein: CAISEKNNGKFF.

This clonotype was counted between two and nine times. This chain connects TRBV9 to TRBJ1-1, with TRBD1 as a possible D gene (5 bases). The germline V gene has CDR1 SGDLS and CDR2 YYNGEE. V gave up 0 bases and J gave up 8 bases, with 8 bases separating them. This CDR3 contains 12 residues. CDR3 protein: CASSVEDIEAFF. The CDR3 DNA reads as TGTGCCAGCAGCGTAGAGGACATAGAAGCTTTCTTT.

This clonotype was recorded a few times. The chain couples TRBV7-2 to TRBJ2-6, with D possibly being TRBD2 (6 bases). Trimming stripped 3 bases from V and 0 bases from J, with 9 bases between. The CDR3 is 16 residues long. The germline V gene encodes CDR1 SGHTA and CDR2 FQGNSA. The CDR3 loop reads CASSLGTLSGANVLTF. In DNA, the CDR3 is TGTGCCAGCAGCTTGGGGACTCTCTCTGGGGCCAACGTCCTGACTTTC.